The clone carrying this T cell receptor beta chain was observed at least ten times. Its antigen is still unknown. The data are from a study of breast tumors, draining lymph nodes, adjacent tissues. Study-level points and caveats: Most tumor T cells seemingly derive from lymph node, then expand in tumor.

Breast cancer patients provided tissue from their axillary draining lymph nodes. The CDR3 length is 13 residues. CDR1 is SGHVS and CDR2 is FQNEAQ in the germline V gene. V lost 5 bases and J lost 7, with 12 bases in between. TCRdb re-derived calls from the multiplex PCR reads in MiXCR, one entry per CDR3 protein. This sample has about 270,000 distinct CDR3 sequences, with around 31% found just once. The sequenced sample was axillary lymph node tissue. The sequence was obtained from a female donor with breast cancer. Some clones in this sample may be carry-over from other donors' samples. The chain recombines TRBV7-8 with TRBJ1-5; possible D gene TRBD1, 5 bases. CDR3 bases: TGTGCCAGCAGCACGGGGGGGAACCAGCCCCAGCATTTT. It codes for CASSTGGNQPQHF.